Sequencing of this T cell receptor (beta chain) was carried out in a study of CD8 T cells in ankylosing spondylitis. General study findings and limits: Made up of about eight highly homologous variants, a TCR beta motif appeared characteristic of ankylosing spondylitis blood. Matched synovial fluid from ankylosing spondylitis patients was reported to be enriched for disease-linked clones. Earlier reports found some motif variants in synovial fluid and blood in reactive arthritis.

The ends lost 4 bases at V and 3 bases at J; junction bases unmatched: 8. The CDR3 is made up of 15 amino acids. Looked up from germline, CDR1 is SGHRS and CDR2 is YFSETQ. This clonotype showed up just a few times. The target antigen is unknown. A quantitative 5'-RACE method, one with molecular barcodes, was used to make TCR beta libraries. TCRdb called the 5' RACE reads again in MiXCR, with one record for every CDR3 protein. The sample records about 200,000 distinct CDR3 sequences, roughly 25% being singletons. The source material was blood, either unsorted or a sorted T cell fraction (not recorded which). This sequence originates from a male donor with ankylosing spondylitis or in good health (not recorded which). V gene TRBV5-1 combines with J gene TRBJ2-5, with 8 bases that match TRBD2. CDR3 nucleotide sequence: TGCGCCAGCAGCCCACGGGGGGGTGCCGAAGAGACCCAGTACTTC. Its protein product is CASSPRGGAEETQYF.